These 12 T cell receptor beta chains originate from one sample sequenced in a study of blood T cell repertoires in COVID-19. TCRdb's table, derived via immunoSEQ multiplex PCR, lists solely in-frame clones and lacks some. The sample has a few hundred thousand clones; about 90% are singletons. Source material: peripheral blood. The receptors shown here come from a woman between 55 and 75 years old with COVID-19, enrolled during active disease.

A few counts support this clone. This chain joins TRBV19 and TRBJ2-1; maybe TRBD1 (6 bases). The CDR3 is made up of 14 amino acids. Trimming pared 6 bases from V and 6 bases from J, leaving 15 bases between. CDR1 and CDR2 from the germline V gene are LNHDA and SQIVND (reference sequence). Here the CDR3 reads CASRVGRGINEQFF. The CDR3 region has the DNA TGTGCCAGTAGGGTGGGCAGGGGAATCAATGAGCAGTTCTTC.

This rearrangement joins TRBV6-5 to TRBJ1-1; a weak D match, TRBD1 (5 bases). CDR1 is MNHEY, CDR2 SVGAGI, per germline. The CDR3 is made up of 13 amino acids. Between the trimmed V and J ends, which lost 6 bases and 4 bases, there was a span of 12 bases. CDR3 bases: TGTGCCAGCAGCTCGGGCAGGGCCACTGAAGCTTTCTTT. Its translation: CASSSGRATEAFF.

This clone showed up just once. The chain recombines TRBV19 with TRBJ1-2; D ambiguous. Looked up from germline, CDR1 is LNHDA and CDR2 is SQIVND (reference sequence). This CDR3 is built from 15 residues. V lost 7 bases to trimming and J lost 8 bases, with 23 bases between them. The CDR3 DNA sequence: TGTGCCAGTAAGCCGGCACTTGGCCGATGGAGCGGCTACACCTTC. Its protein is CASKPALGRWSGYTF.

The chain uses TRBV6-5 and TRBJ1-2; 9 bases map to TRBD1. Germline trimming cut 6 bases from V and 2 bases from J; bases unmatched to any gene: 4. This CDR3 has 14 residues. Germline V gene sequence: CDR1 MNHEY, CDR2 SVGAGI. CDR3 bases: TGTGCCAGCAGGGGGACAGGGCGAAACTATGGCTACACCTTC. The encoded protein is CASRGTGRNYGYTF.

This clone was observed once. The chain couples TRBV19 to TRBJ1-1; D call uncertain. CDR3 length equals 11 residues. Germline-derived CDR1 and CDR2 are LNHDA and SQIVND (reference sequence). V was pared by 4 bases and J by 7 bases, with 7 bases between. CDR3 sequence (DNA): TGTGCCAGTAGTAATGAGGGTGAAGCTTTCTTT. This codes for CASSNEGEAFF.

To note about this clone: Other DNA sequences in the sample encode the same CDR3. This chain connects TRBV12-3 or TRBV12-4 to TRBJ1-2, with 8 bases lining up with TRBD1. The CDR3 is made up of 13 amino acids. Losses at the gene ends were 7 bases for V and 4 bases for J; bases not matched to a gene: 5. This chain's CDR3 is CASISTGGYGYTF. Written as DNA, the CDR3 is TGTGCCAGCATCTCAACAGGGGGCTATGGCTACACCTTC.

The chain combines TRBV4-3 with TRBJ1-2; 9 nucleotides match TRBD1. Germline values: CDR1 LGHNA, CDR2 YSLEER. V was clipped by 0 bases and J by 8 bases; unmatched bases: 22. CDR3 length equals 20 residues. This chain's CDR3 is CASSQDLVTGGAVLRRGYTF. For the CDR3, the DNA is TGCGCCAGCAGCCAAGATTTGGTAACAGGGGGCGCGGTGCTCCGTAGGGGCTACACCTTC.

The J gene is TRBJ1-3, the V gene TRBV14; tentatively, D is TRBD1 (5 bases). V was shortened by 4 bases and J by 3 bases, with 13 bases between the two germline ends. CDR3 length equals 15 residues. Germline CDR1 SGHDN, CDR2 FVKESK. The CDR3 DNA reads TGTGCCAGCAGCCTACCGGAGGGGTTTGGAAACACCATATATTTT. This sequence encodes CASSLPEGFGNTIYF.

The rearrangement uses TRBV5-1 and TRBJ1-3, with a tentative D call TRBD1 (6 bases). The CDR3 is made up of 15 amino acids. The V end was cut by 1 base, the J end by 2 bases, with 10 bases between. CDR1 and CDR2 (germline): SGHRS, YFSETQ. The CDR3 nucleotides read TGCGCCAGCAGCTTGAACCAGGGGCCTGGAAACACCATATATTTT. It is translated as CASSLNQGPGNTIYF.

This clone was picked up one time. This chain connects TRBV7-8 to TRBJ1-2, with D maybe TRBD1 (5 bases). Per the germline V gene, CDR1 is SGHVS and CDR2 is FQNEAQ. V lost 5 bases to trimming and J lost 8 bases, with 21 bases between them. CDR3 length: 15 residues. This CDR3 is CASSPHDRPKWGYTF. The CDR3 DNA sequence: TGTGCCAGCAGCCCCCACGACAGACCCAAGTGGGGCTACACCTTC.

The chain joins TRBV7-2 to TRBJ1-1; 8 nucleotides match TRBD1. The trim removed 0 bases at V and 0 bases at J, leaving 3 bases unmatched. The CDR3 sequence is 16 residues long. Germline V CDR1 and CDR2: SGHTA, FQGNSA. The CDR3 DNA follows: TGTGCCAGCAGCTTAGCCTACAGGGGGGTGAACACTGAAGCTTTCTTT. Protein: CASSLAYRGVNTEAFF.

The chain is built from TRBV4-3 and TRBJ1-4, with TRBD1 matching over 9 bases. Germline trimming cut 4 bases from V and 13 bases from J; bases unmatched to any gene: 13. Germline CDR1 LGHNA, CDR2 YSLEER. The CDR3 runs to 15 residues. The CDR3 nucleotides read TGCGCCAGCAGCCGAACTCCGGGACAGGGTGATAGACTGTTTTTT. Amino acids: CASSRTPGQGDRLFF.